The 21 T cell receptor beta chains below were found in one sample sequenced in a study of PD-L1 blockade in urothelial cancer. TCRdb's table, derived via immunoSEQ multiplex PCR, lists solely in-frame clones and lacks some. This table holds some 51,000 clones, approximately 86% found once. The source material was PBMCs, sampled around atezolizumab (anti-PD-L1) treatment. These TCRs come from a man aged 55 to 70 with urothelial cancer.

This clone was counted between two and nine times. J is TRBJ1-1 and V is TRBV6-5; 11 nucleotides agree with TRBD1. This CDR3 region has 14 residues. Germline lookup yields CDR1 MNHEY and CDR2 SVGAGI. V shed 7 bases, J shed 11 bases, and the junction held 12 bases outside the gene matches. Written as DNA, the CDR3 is TGTGCCAGCATTCCCCCGAGGGACAGGGGGAAGGCTTTCTTT. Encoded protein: CASIPPRDRGKAFF.

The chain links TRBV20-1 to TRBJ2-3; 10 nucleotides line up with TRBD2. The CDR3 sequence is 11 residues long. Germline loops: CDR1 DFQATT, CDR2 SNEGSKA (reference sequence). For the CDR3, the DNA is TGCAGCGTTAGCGGGAGGGATACGCAGTATTTT. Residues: CSVSGRDTQYF.

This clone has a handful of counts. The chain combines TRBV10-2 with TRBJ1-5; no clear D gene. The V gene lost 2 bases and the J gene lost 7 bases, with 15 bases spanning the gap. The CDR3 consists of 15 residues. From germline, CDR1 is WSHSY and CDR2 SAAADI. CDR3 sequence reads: CASSEIRGSGQPQHF. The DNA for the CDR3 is TGCGCCAGCAGTGAGATAAGAGGTTCGGGGCAGCCCCAGCATTTT.

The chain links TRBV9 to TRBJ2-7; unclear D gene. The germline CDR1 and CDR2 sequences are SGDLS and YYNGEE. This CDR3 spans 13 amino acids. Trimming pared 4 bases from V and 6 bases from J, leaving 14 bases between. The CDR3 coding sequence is TGTGCCAGCAGCTCCGGAAGACTGGGCGAGCAGTACTTC. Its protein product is CASSSGRLGEQYF.

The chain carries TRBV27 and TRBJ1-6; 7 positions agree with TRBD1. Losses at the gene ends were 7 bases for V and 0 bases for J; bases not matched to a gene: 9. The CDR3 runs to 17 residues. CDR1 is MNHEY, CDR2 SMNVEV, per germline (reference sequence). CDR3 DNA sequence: TGTGCCAGCAAACAAGGACAGGTCGGCTCCTATAATTCACCCCTCCACTTT. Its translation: CASKQGQVGSYNSPLHF.

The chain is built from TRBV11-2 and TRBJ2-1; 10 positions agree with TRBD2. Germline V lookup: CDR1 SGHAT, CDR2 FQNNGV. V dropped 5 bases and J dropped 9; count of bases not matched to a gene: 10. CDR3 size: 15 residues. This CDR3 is CASSQSLAGVSEQFF. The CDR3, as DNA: TGTGCCAGCAGCCAGAGCCTAGCGGGAGTAAGTGAGCAGTTCTTC. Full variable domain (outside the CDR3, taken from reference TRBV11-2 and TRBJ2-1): EAGVAQSPRYKIIEKRQSVAFWCNPISGHATLYWYQQILGQGPKLLIQFQNNGVVDDSQLPKDRFSAERLKGVDSTLKIQPAKLEDSAVYLCASSQSLAGVSEQFFGPGTRLTVL.

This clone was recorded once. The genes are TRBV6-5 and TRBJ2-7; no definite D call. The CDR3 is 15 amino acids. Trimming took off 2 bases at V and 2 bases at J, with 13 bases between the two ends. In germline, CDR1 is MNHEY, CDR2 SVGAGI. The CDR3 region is CASSYAAFGTYEQYF. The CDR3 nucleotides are TGTGCCAGCAGTTACGCGGCCTTCGGTACCTACGAGCAGTACTTC.

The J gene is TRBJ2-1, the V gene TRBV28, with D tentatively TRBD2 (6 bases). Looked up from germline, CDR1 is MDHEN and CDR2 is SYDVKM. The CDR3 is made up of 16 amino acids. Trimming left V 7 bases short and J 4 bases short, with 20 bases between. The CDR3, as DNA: TGTGCCAGCAACCCAGGTCGGGGCGGGGCTTACAATGAGCAGTTCTTC. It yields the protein CASNPGRGGAYNEQFF. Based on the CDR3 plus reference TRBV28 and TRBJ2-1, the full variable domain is DVKVTQSSRYLVKRTGEKVFLECVQDMDHENMFWYRQDPGLGLRLIYFSYDVKMKEKGDIPEGYSVSREKKERFSLILESASTNQTSMYLCASNPGRGGAYNEQFFGPGTRLTVL.

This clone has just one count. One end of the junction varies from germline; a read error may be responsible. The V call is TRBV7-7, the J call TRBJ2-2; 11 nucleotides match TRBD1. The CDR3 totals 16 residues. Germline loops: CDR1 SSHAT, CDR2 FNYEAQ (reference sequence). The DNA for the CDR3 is TGTGCTAGCAGCTTAGCCGGACAGGGGGCCGGCGGGGAGCTGTTTTTT. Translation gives CASSLAGQGAGGELFF. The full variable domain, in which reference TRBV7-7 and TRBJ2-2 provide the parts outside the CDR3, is GAGVSQSPRYKVTKRGQDVTLRCDPISSHATLYWYQQALGQGPEFLTYFNYEAQPDKSGLPSDRFSAERPEGSISTLTIQRTEQRDSAMYRCASSLAGQGAGGELFFGEGSRLTVL.

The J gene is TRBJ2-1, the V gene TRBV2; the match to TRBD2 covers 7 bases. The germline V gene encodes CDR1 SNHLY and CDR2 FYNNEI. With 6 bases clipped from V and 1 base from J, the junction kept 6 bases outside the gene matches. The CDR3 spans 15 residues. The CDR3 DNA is TGTGCCAGCAGCCCCTCTAGCGGTTCCTACAATGAGCAGTTCTTC. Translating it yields CASSPSSGSYNEQFF. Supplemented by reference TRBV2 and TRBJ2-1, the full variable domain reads EPEVTQTPSHQVTQMGQEVILRCVPISNHLYFYWYRQILGQKVEFLVSFYNNEISEKSEIFDDQFSVERPDGSNFTLKIRSTKLEDSAMYFCASSPSSGSYNEQFFGPGTRLTVL.

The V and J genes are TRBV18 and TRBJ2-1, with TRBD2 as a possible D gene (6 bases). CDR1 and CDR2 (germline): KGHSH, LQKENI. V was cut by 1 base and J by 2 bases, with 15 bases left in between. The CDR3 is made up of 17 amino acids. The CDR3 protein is CASSPLSGRYTYNEQFF. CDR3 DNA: TGTGCCAGCTCACCACTAAGTGGGAGGTATACCTACAATGAGCAGTTCTTC. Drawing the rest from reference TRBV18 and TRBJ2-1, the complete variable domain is NAGVMQNPRHLVRRRGQEARLRCSPMKGHSHVYWYRQLPEEGLKFMVYLQKENIIDESGMPKERFSAEFPKEGPSILRIQQVVRGDSAAYFCASSPLSGRYTYNEQFFGPGTRLTVL.

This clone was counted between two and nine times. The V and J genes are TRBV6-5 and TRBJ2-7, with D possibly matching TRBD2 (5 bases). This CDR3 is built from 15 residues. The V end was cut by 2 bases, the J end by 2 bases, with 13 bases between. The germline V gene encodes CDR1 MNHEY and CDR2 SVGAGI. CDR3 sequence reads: CASSYGAMGAYEQYF. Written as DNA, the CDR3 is TGTGCCAGCAGTTACGGAGCAATGGGAGCCTACGAGCAGTACTTC.

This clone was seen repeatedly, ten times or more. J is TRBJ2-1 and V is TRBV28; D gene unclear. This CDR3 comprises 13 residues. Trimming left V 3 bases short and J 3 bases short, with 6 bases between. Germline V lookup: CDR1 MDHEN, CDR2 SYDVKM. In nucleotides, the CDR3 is TGTGCCAGCAGTTTCCCGGGCTACAATGAGCAGTTCTTC. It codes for CASSFPGYNEQFF.

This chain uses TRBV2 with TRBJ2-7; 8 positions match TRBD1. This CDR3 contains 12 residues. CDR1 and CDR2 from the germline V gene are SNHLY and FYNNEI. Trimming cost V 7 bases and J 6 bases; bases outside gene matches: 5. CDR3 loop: CASIPDRGEQYF. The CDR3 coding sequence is TGTGCCAGCATCCCAGACAGGGGCGAGCAGTACTTC.

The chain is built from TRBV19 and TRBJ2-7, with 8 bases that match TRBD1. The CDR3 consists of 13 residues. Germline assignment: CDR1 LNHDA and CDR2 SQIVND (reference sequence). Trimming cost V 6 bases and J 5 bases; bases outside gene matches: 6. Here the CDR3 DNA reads TGTGCCAGTAGCCTGACAGGGGCCAACGAGCAGTACTTC. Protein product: CASSLTGANEQYF.

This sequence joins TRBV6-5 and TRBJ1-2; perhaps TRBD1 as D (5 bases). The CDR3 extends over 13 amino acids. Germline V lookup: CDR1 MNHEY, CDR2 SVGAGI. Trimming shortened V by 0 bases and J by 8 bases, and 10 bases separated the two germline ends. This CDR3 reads CASSYSGVQGYTF. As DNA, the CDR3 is TGTGCCAGCAGTTACTCAGGGGTACAGGGCTACACCTTC.

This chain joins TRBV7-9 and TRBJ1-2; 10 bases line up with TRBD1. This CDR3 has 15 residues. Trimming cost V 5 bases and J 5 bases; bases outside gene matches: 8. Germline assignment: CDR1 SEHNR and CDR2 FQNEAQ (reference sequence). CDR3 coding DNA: TGTGCCAGCAGCCTTGGACAGGGGGAACCATATGGCTACACCTTC. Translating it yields CASSLGQGEPYGYTF.

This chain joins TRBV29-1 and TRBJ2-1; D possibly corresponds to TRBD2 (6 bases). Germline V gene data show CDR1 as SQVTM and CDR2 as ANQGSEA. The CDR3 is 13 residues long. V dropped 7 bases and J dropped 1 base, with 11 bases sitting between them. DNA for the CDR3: TGCAGCGCCACGGAGGGGTCCTACAATGAGCAGTTCTTC. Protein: CSATEGSYNEQFF.

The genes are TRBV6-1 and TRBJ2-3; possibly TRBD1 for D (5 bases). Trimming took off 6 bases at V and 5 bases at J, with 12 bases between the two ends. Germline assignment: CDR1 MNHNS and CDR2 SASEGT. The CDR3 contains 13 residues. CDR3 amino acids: CASSRVPRDTQYF. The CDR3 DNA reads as TGTGCCAGCAGCAGGGTCCCTAGAGATACGCAGTATTTT.

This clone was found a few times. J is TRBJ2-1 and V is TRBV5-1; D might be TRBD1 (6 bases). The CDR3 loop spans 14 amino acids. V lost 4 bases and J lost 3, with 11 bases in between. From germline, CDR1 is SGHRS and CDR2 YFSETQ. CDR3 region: CASSKDSLYNEQFF. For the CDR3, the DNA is TGCGCCAGCAGCAAGGACAGTCTCTACAATGAGCAGTTCTTC. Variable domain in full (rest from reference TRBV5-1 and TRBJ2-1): KAGVTQTPRYLIKTRGQQVTLSCSPISGHRSVSWYQQTPGQGLQFLFEYFSETQRNKGNFPGRFSGRQFSNSRSEMNVSTLELGDSALYLCASSKDSLYNEQFFGPGTRLTVL.

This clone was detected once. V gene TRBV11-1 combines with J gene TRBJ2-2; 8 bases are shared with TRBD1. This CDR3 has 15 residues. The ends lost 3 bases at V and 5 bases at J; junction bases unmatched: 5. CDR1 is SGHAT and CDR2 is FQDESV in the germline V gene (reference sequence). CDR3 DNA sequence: TGTGCCAGCAGCTTTGGCAGGGGGCTAACCGGGGAGCTGTTTTTT. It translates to CASSFGRGLTGELFF.